The source of this TCR beta chain is a study of patients and donors after allogeneic stem cell transplantation. This clonotype was recorded a few times. Germline CDR1 reads SGHVS; CDR2 reads FQNEAQ. After removal of 2 bases from V and 7 bases from J, the junction contained 8 bases not matched to a gene. The CDR3 extends over 16 amino acids. TCRdb processed the RT-PCR reads anew with MiXCR; each CDR3 protein has one entry. In the table there are 400,000 to 450,000 distinct CDR3 sequences, about a sixth of which are singletons. This sequence was found in a human donor who was either an allogeneic HSCT recipient or a stem cell or donor lymphocyte infusion donor (not recorded which). It is not recorded whose cells these are; they may come from a transplant donor. Sequenced input: blood, either unsorted or a sorted T cell fraction (not recorded which). The genes are TRBV7-8 and TRBJ2-4; 10 positions agree with TRBD1. The DNA for the CDR3 is TGTGCCAGCAGCTTAAAAGGGACAGGGGATGGGAACATTCAGTACTTC. It translates to CASSLKGTGDGNIQYF. Based on the CDR3 plus reference TRBV7-8 and TRBJ2-4, the full variable domain is GAGVSQSPRYKVAKRGQDVALRCDPISGHVSLFWYQQALGQGPEFLTYFQNEAQLDKSGLPSDRFFAERPEGSVSTLKIQRTQQEDSAVYLCASSLKGTGDGNIQYFGAGTRLSVL.